Below, 19 T cell receptor beta chains from the same sample are listed, as sequenced in a study of blood T cell repertoires in COVID-19. TCRdb's copy holds only in-frame clones and misses some; the assay was immunoSEQ multiplex PCR. This table has roughly 250,000 clones, 70% to 90% appearing once. Sequenced input: peripheral blood. The receptors shown here come from a woman between 40 and 55 years old who had recovered from COVID-19.

The gene calls are TRBV12-5 and TRBJ2-7; D gene unclear. The V gene's germline CDR1 is LGHNT and CDR2 FRNRAP. There are 12 residues in the CDR3. V lost 4 bases, J lost 1 base, and 5 bases lay in between. The CDR3 sequence is CASGSLSYEQYF. CDR3 coding DNA: TGTGCTAGTGGTTCCTTGTCCTACGAGCAGTACTTC.

The chain recombines TRBV7-8 with TRBJ1-5; a possible D gene is TRBD1 (6 bases). V was clipped by 2 bases and J by 0 bases, with 8 bases between them. CDR3 length equals 15 residues. The V gene's germline CDR1 is SGHVS and CDR2 FQNEAQ. In DNA, the CDR3 is TGTGCCAGCAGCTTACAGGGGCTTAGCAATCAGCCCCAGCATTTT. As protein: CASSLQGLSNQPQHF.

V is TRBV20-1 and J is TRBJ2-1; TRBD2 is a possible D gene (5 bases). Per the germline V gene, CDR1 is DFQATT and CDR2 is SNEGSKA (reference sequence). This CDR3 spans 14 amino acids. With 3 bases removed from V and 5 bases from J, the gap between germline ends came to 14 bases. Written as DNA, the CDR3 is TGCAGTGCTAGTCTAGCAGCAGAACACAATGAGCAGTTCTTC. Amino acid sequence: CSASLAAEHNEQFF.

As DNA, the CDR3 is TGTGCCAGTAGTATGCGGATAGCGGGCTCCTACAATGAGCAGTTCTTC. Translation gives CASSMRIAGSYNEQFF. The chain carries TRBV19 and TRBJ2-1; 7 positions match TRBD2. This CDR3 is 16 amino acids long. The trim removed 3 bases at V and 0 bases at J, leaving 5 bases unmatched. In germline, CDR1 is LNHDA, CDR2 SQIVND (reference sequence).

The rearrangement links TRBV9 to TRBJ2-7; the match to TRBD1 covers 12 bases. The germline V gene encodes CDR1 SGDLS and CDR2 YYNGEE. The CDR3 sequence is 15 residues long. Trimming at V came to 4 bases and at J to 4 bases, leaving 6 bases not matched to a gene. The CDR3 is CASSPGTGGAYEQYF. CDR3 bases: TGTGCCAGCAGCCCCGGGACAGGGGGCGCTTACGAGCAGTACTTC. Full variable domain (remainder filled in from reference TRBV9 and TRBJ2-7): DSGVTQTPKHLITATGQRVTLRCSPRSGDLSVYWYQQSLDQGLQFLIQYYNGEERAKGNILERFSAQQFPDLHSELNLSSLELGDSALYFCASSPGTGGAYEQYFGPGTRLTVT.

This rearrangement joins TRBV19 to TRBJ2-3; the match to TRBD1 covers 9 bases. CDR1 is LNHDA and CDR2 is SQIVND in the germline V gene (reference sequence). The CDR3 is 19 residues long. The ends lost 5 bases at V and 0 bases at J; junction bases unmatched: 15. The DNA for the CDR3 is TGTGCCAGTAGTCTGGACAGGGGTGGGGGTTACCCTAGCACAGATACGCAGTATTTT. It is translated as CASSLDRGGGYPSTDTQYF.

The chain joins TRBV6-5 to TRBJ2-7; 9 bases line up with TRBD1. Trimming removed 6 bases from V and 5 bases from J; junction bases left unmatched: 8. CDR3 length: 14 residues. Germline lookup yields CDR1 MNHEY and CDR2 SVGAGI. CDR3: CASRGKGQGNEQYF. CDR3 bases: TGTGCCAGCAGGGGGAAGGGACAGGGCAACGAGCAGTACTTC.

This chain links TRBV11-2 with TRBJ2-7; 11 nucleotides agree with TRBD2. Germline trimming cut 4 bases from V and 2 bases from J; bases unmatched to any gene: 7. This CDR3 has 16 residues. CDR1 SGHAT and CDR2 FQNNGV come from the germline V gene. The CDR3 is CASSSISGGVPYEQYF. The CDR3 DNA reads as TGTGCCAGCAGCTCGATTAGCGGGGGGGTCCCCTACGAGCAGTACTTC.

This chain joins TRBV19 and TRBJ2-7; no reliable D call. The CDR3 contains 14 residues. The V gene's germline CDR1 is LNHDA and CDR2 SQIVND (reference sequence). V shed 0 bases and J shed 2 bases, with 8 bases lying between them. Written as DNA, the CDR3 is TGTGCCAGTAGTATAGATCCCACTACCTACGAGCAGTACTTC. Residues: CASSIDPTTYEQYF.

The gene calls are TRBV6-5 and TRBJ2-3, with D tentatively TRBD1 (6 bases). The ends were cut back, 4 bases at V and 6 bases at J, with 8 bases in the middle. Germline V gene data show CDR1 as MNHEY and CDR2 as SVGAGI. This CDR3 spans 12 amino acids. Written as DNA, the CDR3 is TGTGCCAGCAGTTCCGACAGGGATACGCAGTATTTT. This encodes CASSSDRDTQYF.

This sequence joins TRBV11-2 and TRBJ2-3; possibly TRBD2 for D (7 bases). The V and J ends lost 0 bases and 0 bases respectively, with 13 bases between them. The CDR3 is 17 residues long. Looked up from germline, CDR1 is SGHAT and CDR2 is FQNNGV. The CDR3 spells CASSLDGAGASTDTQYF. The CDR3 DNA sequence: TGTGCCAGCAGCTTAGATGGGGCGGGGGCTAGCACAGATACGCAGTATTTT.

The chain employs TRBV12-3 or TRBV12-4 and TRBJ1-2; 8 bases line up with TRBD1. The V gene end was trimmed by 5 bases and the J gene end by 4 bases; junction bases not matched to a gene: 3. CDR3 length: 13 residues. CDR3 in DNA: TGTGCCAGCAGTCCGGACAGGGTCTATGGCTACACCTTC. Translating it yields CASSPDRVYGYTF.

V is TRBV4-1 and J is TRBJ2-1, with D maybe TRBD2 (6 bases). Germline V CDR1 and CDR2: MGHRA, YSYEKL. The CDR3 totals 14 residues. V was shortened by 0 bases and J by 5 bases, with 8 bases between the two germline ends. The CDR3 DNA is TGCGCCAGCAGCCAAGATTGGGGGGACAATGAGCAGTTCTTC. It yields the protein CASSQDWGDNEQFF.

V gene TRBV7-3 combines with J gene TRBJ2-7; D call uncertain. Trimming stripped 8 bases from V and 2 bases from J, with 10 bases between. The CDR3 contains 12 residues. The V gene's germline CDR1 is SGHTA and CDR2 FQGTGA. The CDR3 loop reads CASSRRTYEQYF. For the CDR3, the DNA is TGTGCCAGCTCCAGGCGTACCTACGAGCAGTACTTC. Variable domain in full (rest from reference TRBV7-3 and TRBJ2-7): GAGVSQTPSNKVTEKGKYVELRCDPISGHTALYWYRQSLGQGPEFLIYFQGTGAADDSGLPNDRFFAVRPEGSVSTLKIQRTERGDSAVYLCASSRRTYEQYFGPGTRLTVT.

There are many counts of this clone. V gene TRBV2 combines with J gene TRBJ1-4; D is ambiguous. Trimming left V 4 bases short and J 6 bases short, with 18 bases between. The germline V gene has CDR1 SNHLY and CDR2 FYNNEI. This CDR3 has 16 amino acids. CDR3 protein: CASSGAGTGPDEKLFF. CDR3 nucleotide sequence: TGTGCCAGCAGTGGGGCCGGAACTGGGCCGGATGAAAAACTGTTTTTT.

The gene calls are TRBV11-3 and TRBJ2-7, with 8 bases fitting TRBD1. Germline V CDR1 and CDR2: SGHNT, YENEEA. The CDR3 has 15 residues. Trimming cost V 5 bases and J 5 bases; bases outside gene matches: 11. CDR3 sequence (DNA): TGTGCCAGCAGCATCACCGGGACAGGTAATAACGAGCAGTACTTC. Amino acid sequence: CASSITGTGNNEQYF. The variable domain in full, with the rest retrieved from reference TRBV11-3 and TRBJ2-7, is EAGVVQSPRYKIIEKKQPVAFWCNPISGHNTLYWYLQNLGQGPELLIRYENEEAVDDSQLPKDRFSAERLKGVDSTLKIQPAELGDSAVYLCASSITGTGNNEQYFGPGTRLTVT.

The chain employs TRBV7-2 and TRBJ2-5; 9 bases agree with TRBD2. This CDR3 is 14 amino acids long. From germline, CDR1 is SGHTA and CDR2 FQGNSA. Trimming removed 3 bases from V and 5 bases from J; junction bases left unmatched: 4. The CDR3 sequence is CASSFRLAAETQYF. CDR3 bases: TGTGCCAGCAGCTTTCGACTAGCGGCGGAGACCCAGTACTTC.

The chain couples TRBV19 to TRBJ2-6, with D perhaps TRBD1 (6 bases). Germline V gives CDR1 LNHDA, CDR2 SQIVND (reference sequence). Trimming removed 1 base from V and 0 bases from J, with 19 bases in between. CDR3 length equals 20 residues. The CDR3 DNA follows: TGTGCCAGTAGTATAGGAAGGACAGAGCTCTACAGCTCTGGGGCCAACGTCCTGACTTTC. It encodes CASSIGRTELYSSGANVLTF.

Written as DNA, the CDR3 is TGTGCCAGCAGCCATCAGGGCCCACGGGAGACCCAGTACTTC. Its protein is CASSHQGPRETQYF. The chain is built from TRBV5-4 and TRBJ2-5, with D tentatively TRBD1 (5 bases). Germline CDR1 SGHNT, CDR2 YYREEE (reference sequence). The length of the CDR3 is 14 residues. V lost 4 bases to trimming and J lost 5 bases, with 15 bases between them.